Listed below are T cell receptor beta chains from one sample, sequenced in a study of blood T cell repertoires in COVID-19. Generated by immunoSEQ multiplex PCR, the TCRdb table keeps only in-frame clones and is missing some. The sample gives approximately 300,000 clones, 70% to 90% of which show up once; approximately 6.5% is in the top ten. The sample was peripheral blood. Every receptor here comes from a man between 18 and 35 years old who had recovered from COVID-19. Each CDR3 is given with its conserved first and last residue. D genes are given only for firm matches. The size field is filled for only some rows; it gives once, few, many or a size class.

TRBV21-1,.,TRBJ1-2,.,TGTGCCAGCAGCAAAAACAGAACTGGCTACACCTTC,CASSKNRTGYTF
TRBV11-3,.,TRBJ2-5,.,TGTGCCAGCAGCAGGACAATTCAAGAGACCCAGTACTTC,CASSRTIQETQYF
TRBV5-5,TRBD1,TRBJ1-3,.,TGTGCCAGCAGCGACCGGACAGGCTCTGGAAACACCATATATTTT,CASSDRTGSGNTIYF
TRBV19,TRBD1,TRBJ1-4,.,TGTGCCAGTAGTCCCCGACAGGGGGCCGGCGAAAAACTGTTTTTT,CASSPRQGAGEKLFF
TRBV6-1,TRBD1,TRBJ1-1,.,TGTGCCAGCAGTGAAGCGGGACAGGGGGCTTTCTTT,CASSEAGQGAFF
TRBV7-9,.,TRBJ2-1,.,TGTGCCAGCAGCCTCCCTTTTAGAGGTGGCGATGAGCAGTTCTTC,CASSLPFRGGDEQFF
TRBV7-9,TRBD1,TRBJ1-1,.,TGTGCCAGCAGCTTTGGACAGGGCAGGACTGAAGCTTTCTTT,CASSFGQGRTEAFF
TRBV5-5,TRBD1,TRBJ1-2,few,TGTGCCAGCAGCGGTCCGGGACAGGGGGGCTATGGCTACACCTTC,CASSGPGQGGYGYTF
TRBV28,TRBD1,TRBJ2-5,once,TGTGCCAGCAGTTCCCCCACAGGGGGCCAAGAGACCCAGTACTTC,CASSSPTGGQETQYF
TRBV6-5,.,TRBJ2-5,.,TGTGCCAGCACGATGGCCCAAGAGACCCAGTACTTC,CASTMAQETQYF
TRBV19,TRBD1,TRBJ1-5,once,TGTGCCAGTAGGGCCTCACAGGGGTCCGGGCAGCCCCAGCATTTT,CASRASQGSGQPQHF
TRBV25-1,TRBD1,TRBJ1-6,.,TGTGCCAGCCGCGGACAGGGCGATTCACCCCTCCACTTT,CASRGQGDSPLHF
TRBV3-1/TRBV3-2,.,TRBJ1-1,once,TGTGCCAGCAGCGAAACCTCGCAGACTCTAGTGAACACTGAAGCTTTCTTT,CASSETSQTLVNTEAFF